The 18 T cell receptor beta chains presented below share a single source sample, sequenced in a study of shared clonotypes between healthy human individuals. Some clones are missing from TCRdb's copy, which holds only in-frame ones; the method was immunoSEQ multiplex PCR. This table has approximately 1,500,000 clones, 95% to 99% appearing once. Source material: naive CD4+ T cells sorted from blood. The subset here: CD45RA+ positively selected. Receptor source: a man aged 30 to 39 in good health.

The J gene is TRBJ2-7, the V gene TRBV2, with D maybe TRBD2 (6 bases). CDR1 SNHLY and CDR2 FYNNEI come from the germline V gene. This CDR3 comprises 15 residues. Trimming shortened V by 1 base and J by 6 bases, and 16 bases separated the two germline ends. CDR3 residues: CASSEEGLWASEQYF. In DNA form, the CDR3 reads TGTGCCAGCAGTGAAGAGGGACTCTGGGCCTCCGAGCAGTACTTC.

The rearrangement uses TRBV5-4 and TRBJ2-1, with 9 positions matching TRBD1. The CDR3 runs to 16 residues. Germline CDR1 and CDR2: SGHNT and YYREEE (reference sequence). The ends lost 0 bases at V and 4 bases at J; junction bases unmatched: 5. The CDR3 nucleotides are TGTGCCAGCAGCTTGGGGGGAGGACAGGGGTACAATGAGCAGTTCTTC. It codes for CASSLGGGQGYNEQFF.

The CDR3 DNA reads as TGTGCCAGCAGCTTAGAGTTGGCAGGGAGCGAGCAGTACTTC. It encodes CASSLELAGSEQYF. This sequence joins TRBV7-2 and TRBJ2-7, with D perhaps given as TRBD1 or TRBD2 (5 bases each). The germline CDR1 and CDR2 sequences are SGHTA and FQGNSA. V lost 1 base and J lost 6, with 13 bases in between. This CDR3 has 14 residues.

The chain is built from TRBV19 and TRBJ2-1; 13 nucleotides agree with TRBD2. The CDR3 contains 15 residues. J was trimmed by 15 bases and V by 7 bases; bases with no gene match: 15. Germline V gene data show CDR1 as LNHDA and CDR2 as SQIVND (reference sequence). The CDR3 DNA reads TGTGCCAGTAACAACATCGGGACTAGCGGGATTGATCTGTTCTTC. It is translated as CASNNIGTSGIDLFF.

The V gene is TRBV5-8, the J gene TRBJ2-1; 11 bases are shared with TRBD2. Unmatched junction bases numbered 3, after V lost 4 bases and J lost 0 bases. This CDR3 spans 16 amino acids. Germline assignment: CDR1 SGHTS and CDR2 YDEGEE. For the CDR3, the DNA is TGTGCCAGCAGCCCGGGACTAGCGGACTCCTACAATGAGCAGTTCTTC. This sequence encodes CASSPGLADSYNEQFF.

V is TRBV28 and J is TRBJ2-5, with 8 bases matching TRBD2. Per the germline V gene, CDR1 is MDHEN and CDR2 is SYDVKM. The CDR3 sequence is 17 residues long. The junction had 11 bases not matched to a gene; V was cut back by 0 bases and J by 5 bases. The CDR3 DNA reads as TGTGCCAGCAGTTTATGGGGTAGCGGGAAGTTAGGGGAGACCCAGTACTTC. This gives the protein CASSLWGSGKLGETQYF.

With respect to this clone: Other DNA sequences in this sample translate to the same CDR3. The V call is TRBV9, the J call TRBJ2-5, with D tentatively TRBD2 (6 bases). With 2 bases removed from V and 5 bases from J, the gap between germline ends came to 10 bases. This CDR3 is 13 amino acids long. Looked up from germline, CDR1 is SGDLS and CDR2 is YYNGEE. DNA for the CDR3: TGTGCCAGCAGCGTCGGGGGAGTGGAGACCCAGTACTTC. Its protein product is CASSVGGVETQYF.

The CDR3 reads CASSLAGASNQPQHF. DNA for the CDR3: TGTGCCAGCAGCTTAGCGGGGGCTAGCAATCAGCCCCAGCATTTT. This rearrangement joins TRBV7-9 to TRBJ1-5; tentative D call: TRBD1 (6 bases). The V end was cut by 0 bases, the J end by 0 bases, with 6 bases between. The V gene's germline CDR1 is SEHNR and CDR2 FQNEAQ (reference sequence). The CDR3 totals 15 residues.

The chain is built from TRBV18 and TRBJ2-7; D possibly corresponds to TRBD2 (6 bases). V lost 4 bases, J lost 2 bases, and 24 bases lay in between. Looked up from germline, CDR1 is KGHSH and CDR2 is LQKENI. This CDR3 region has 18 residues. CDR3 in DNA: TGTGCCAGCTCACGCAACACCGGGAGAGGGTCGGGAGCCTACGAGCAGTACTTC. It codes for CASSRNTGRGSGAYEQYF. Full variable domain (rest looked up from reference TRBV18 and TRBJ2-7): NAGVMQNPRHLVRRRGQEARLRCSPMKGHSHVYWYRQLPEEGLKFMVYLQKENIIDESGMPKERFSAEFPKEGPSILRIQQVVRGDSAAYFCASSRNTGRGSGAYEQYFGPGTRLTVT.

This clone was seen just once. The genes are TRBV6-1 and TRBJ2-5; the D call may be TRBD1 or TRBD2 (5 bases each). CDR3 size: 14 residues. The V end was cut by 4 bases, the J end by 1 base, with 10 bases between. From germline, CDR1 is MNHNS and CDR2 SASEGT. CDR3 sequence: CASSVGEFQETQYF. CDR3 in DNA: TGTGCCAGCAGTGTGGGGGAATTCCAAGAGACCCAGTACTTC.

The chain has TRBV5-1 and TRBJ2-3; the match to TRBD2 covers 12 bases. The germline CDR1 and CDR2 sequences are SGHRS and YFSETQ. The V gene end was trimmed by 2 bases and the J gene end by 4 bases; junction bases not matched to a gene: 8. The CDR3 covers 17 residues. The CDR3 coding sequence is TGCGCCAGCAGCTTCCCGAGGACTAGCGGGATCCCAGATACGCAGTATTTT. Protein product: CASSFPRTSGIPDTQYF.

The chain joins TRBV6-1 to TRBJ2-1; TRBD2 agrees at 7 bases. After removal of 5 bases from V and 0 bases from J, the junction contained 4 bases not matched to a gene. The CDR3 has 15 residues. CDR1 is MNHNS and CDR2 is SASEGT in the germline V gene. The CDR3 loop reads CASSLREFSYNEQFF. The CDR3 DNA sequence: TGTGCCAGCAGTCTGCGGGAGTTCTCCTACAATGAGCAGTTCTTC.

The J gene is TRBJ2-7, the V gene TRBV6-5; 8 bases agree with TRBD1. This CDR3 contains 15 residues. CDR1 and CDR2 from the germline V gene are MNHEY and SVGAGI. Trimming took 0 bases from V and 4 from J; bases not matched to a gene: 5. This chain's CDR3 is CASSYSPDRVYEQYF. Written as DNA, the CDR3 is TGTGCCAGCAGTTACTCCCCGGACAGGGTTTACGAGCAGTACTTC.

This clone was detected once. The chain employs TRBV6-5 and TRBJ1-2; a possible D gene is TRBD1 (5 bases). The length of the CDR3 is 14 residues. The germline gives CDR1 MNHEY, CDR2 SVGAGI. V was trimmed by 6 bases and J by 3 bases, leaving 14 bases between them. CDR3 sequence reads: CASSNDSGYYGYTF. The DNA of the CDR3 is TGTGCCAGCAGCAACGACAGCGGTTACTATGGCTACACCTTC.

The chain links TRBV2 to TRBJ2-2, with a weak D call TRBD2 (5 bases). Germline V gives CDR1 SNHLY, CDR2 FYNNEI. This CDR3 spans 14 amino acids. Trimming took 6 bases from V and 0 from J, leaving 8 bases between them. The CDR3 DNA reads TGTGCCAGCAGGGTCGGGACGAACACCGGGGAGCTGTTTTTT. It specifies CASRVGTNTGELFF.

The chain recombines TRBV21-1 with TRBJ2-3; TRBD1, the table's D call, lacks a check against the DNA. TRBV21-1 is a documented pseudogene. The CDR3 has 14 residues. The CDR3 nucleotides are TGTGCCAGCAGCACGGGACAGGGGAGAGATACGCAGTATTTT. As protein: CASSTGQGRDTQYF.

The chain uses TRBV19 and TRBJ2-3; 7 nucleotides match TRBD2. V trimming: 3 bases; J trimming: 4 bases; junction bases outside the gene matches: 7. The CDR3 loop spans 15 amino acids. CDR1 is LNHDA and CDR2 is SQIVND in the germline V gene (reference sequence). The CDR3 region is CASSMSRTSSDTQYF. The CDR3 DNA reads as TGTGCCAGTAGTATGTCGCGGACTAGTTCAGATACGCAGTATTTT.

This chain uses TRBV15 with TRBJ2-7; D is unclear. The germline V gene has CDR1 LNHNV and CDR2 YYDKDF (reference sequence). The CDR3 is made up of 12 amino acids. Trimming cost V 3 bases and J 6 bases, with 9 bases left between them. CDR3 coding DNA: TGTGCCACCAGCAGGGAGACCTTCGAGCAGTACTTC. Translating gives CATSRETFEQYF.